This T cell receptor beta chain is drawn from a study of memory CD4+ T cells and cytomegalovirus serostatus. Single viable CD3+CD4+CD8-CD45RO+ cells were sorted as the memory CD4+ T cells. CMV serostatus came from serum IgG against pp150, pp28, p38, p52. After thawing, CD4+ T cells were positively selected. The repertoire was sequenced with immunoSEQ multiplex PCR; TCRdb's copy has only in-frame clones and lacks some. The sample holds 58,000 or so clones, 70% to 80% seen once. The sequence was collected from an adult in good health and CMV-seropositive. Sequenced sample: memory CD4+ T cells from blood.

The CDR3 loop reads CASSSTLDRDYGYTF. The CDR3 DNA reads as TGTGCCAGCAGCTCCACCCTGGACAGGGACTATGGCTACACCTTC. The chain links TRBV7-2 to TRBJ1-2; TRBD1 matches at 8 bases. The V gene end was trimmed by 4 bases and the J gene end by 3 bases; junction bases not matched to a gene: 7. Germline CDR1 and CDR2: SGHTA and FQGNSA. The CDR3 totals 15 residues.